A selection of T cell receptor beta chains follows, all from one sample in a study of T-cell memory formation after mild COVID-19. TCRdb itself ran the 5' RACE reads through MiXCR, one entry per CDR3 protein. This repertoire shows about 400,000 distinct CDR3 sequences, approximately 25% found once; its top ten account for 7% to 9.5%. The sequenced sample consisted of PBMCs or a T cell subset sorted from them (not recorded which). The receptors derive from an adult woman who had mild COVID-19 (a few samples of this study predate the infection). Cell type and time point are not known. CDR3s include the opening cysteine and the closing phenylalanine or tryptophan. The D gene is left open where the match is weak. Clone size appears in some rows only: once, few, many, or a class for an expanded clone.

v_gene	j_gene	d_gene	abundance	CDR3aa	CDR3nt
TRBV6-2/TRBV6-3	TRBJ2-7	.	.	CASSREQGYEQYF	TGTGCCAGCAGTCGCGAACAGGGCTACGAGCAGTACTTC
TRBV12-3/TRBV12-4	TRBJ1-2	.	many	CASSLWGTAAEYGYTF	TGTGCCAGCAGTCTATGGGGGACTGCGGCGGAGTATGGCTACACCTTC
TRBV24-1	TRBJ1-2	.	.	CATSASTTGYTF	TGTGCCACCAGTGCTAGTACTACGGGCTACACCTTC
TRBV5-1	TRBJ2-4	TRBD1	.	CASRTGQDIQYF	TGCGCCAGCAGGACAGGGCAGGACATTCAGTACTTC
TRBV5-4	TRBJ2-3	.	.	CASATGGGGRTDTQYF	TGTGCCAGCGCCACCGGTGGGGGGGGCCGAACAGATACGCAGTATTTT
TRBV2	TRBJ2-6	TRBD1	.	CASRKGAKGANVLTF	TGTGCCAGCAGAAAGGGGGCGAAGGGGGCCAACGTCCTGACTTTC
TRBV5-1	TRBJ2-7	TRBD1	few	CASSEDRGDAYF	TGCGCCAGCAGCGAGGACAGGGGTGACGCCTACTTC
TRBV9	TRBJ1-1	TRBD1	.	CASSARQGVTEAFF	TGTGCCAGCAGCGCGCGACAGGGTGTAACTGAAGCTTTCTTT
TRBV6-4	TRBJ2-3	TRBD2	few	CASSVAGGTTDTQYF	TGTGCCAGCAGTGTAGCGGGGGGGACCACAGATACGCAGTATTTT
TRBV5-1	TRBJ2-7	TRBD2	many	CASSFASGYEQYF	TGCGCCAGCAGCTTCGCTAGCGGCTACGAGCAGTACTTC
TRBV11-2	TRBJ1-1	.	.	CASSSLWVPAEAFF	TGTGCCAGCAGCTCGTTATGGGTGCCAGCTGAAGCTTTCTTT
TRBV20-1	TRBJ2-2	.	.	CSASPSLSGELFF	TGCAGTGCTAGCCCCTCTCTTAGCGGGGAGCTGTTTTTT
TRBV29-1	TRBJ1-2	.	few	CSTKTVLYGYTF	TGCAGCACCAAGACCGTGCTTTATGGCTACACCTTC
TRBV7-3	TRBJ2-5	TRBD2	.	CASSLVGTSASGETQYF	TGTGCCAGCAGCTTAGTCGGGACTAGCGCCTCCGGAGAGACCCAGTACTTC
TRBV10-2	TRBJ2-1	TRBD2	few	CASSDVSGRSFNGEQFF	TGCGCCAGCAGTGATGTAAGCGGGAGAAGTTTCAACGGTGAGCAGTTCTTC
TRBV6-1	TRBJ2-3	.	few	CASSEVGSGGDTQYF	TGTGCCAGCAGTGAAGTGGGTAGCGGTGGAGATACGCAGTATTTT
TRBV18	TRBJ2-7	.	.	CASSPPGTQLPYEQYF	TGTGCCAGCTCACCACCCGGGACACAGCTTCCCTACGAGCAGTACTTC
TRBV7-3	TRBJ1-6	.	few	CASSFSVDSPLHF	TGTGCCAGCAGCTTCAGTGTCGATTCACCCCTCCACTTT
TRBV7-2	TRBJ2-5	TRBD1	.	CASSQTGLETQYF	TGTGCCAGCAGCCAGACAGGGCTGGAGACCCAGTACTTC
TRBV7-3	TRBJ1-5	.	.	CASSSRGLQPQHF	TGTGCCAGCAGCTCCCGGGGGCTTCAGCCCCAGCATTTT
TRBV4-3	TRBJ2-3	.	.	CASSAPGAPTDTQYF	TGCGCCAGCAGCGCGCCAGGGGCCCCCACAGATACGCAGTATTTT
TRBV12-3/TRBV12-4	TRBJ1-5	.	.	CASSLAGQRSNQPQHF	TGTGCCAGCAGTTTAGCGGGACAAAGGAGCAATCAGCCCCAGCATTTT
TRBV3-1	TRBJ1-1	TRBD1	.	CASSQVDRGRSNTEAFF	TGTGCCAGCAGCCAAGTGGACAGGGGGAGGTCGAACACTGAAGCTTTCTTT
TRBV6-1	TRBJ2-3	TRBD2	.	CASVTLAGGSDTQYF	TGTGCCAGTGTTACTCTAGCGGGAGGGTCAGATACGCAGTATTTT
TRBV10-3	TRBJ1-1	.	.	CAISELRDTEAFF	TGTGCCATCAGTGAGTTAAGGGACACTGAAGCTTTCTTT
TRBV24-1	TRBJ2-1	.	many	CATSDSPGQGTTYEQFF	TGTGCCACCAGTGATTCCCCGGGGCAGGGGACCACTTATGAGCAGTTCTTC
TRBV7-2	TRBJ2-1	TRBD2	few	CASSPPGLAGGSSTFHEQFF	TGTGCCAGCAGCCCCCCGGGGCTAGCGGGAGGGTCCTCCACCTTCCATGAGCAGTTCTTC
TRBV18	TRBJ1-1	TRBD1	few	CASSYTGANTEAFF	TGTGCCAGCTCATACACAGGGGCAAACACTGAAGCTTTCTTT
TRBV6-5	TRBJ2-7	TRBD2	.	CASSQTSGRVYEQYF	TGTGCCAGCAGCCAGACTAGCGGGAGGGTCTACGAGCAGTACTTC
TRBV12-3/TRBV12-4	TRBJ2-1	.	.	CASSSPHRQFF	TGTGCCAGCAGTTCGCCACACCGACAGTTCTTC
TRBV4-3	TRBJ2-7	TRBD2	few	CASSQESSGTYEQYF	TGCGCCAGCAGCCAAGAGTCTAGCGGGACCTACGAGCAGTACTTC
TRBV12-3/TRBV12-4	TRBJ1-4	TRBD1	.	CASRETGLYEKLFF	TGTGCCAGCAGGGAGACAGGGCTGTATGAAAAACTGTTTTTT
TRBV5-1	TRBJ2-4	.	.	CASSLDGTRSAKNIQYF	TGCGCCAGCAGCTTGGACGGCACTAGGTCGGCCAAAAACATTCAGTACTTC
TRBV7-9	TRBJ2-7	TRBD1	few	CASSFDHRGPYEQYF	TGTGCCAGCAGCTTTGACCACAGGGGTCCCTACGAGCAGTACTTC
TRBV23-1	TRBJ2-5	.	few	CASSQPPDPKGETQYF	TGCGCCAGCAGTCAACCCCCGGACCCCAAAGGAGAGACCCAGTACTTC
TRBV6-5	TRBJ2-7	TRBD1	once	CASRSQGNEQYF	TGTGCCAGCAGGTCACAGGGGAACGAGCAGTACTTC
TRBV9	TRBJ1-2	.	few	CASSGSVKRGYTF	TGTGCCAGCAGCGGTTCAGTCAAACGTGGCTACACCTTC
TRBV2	TRBJ2-4	TRBD2	many	CASSLTDGLAGVTNIQYF	TGTGCCAGCAGTCTTACCGATGGGCTAGCGGGAGTAACTAACATTCAGTACTTC
TRBV12-3/TRBV12-4	TRBJ2-5	.	.	CASSLPPGETQYF	TGTGCCAGCAGTTTGCCCCCGGGAGAGACCCAGTACTTC
TRBV9	TRBJ1-2	TRBD1	.	CASSVAGQGYGYTF	TGTGCCAGCAGCGTAGCTGGACAGGGATACGGCTACACCTTC
TRBV7-9	TRBJ2-7	.	few	CASSRRGGTYEQYF	TGTGCCAGCAGCCGCCGGGGCGGAACCTACGAGCAGTACTTC
TRBV5-4	TRBJ2-5	TRBD2	.	CASSFRGLAGGRYQETQYF	TGTGCCAGCAGCTTTCGTGGACTAGCGGGGGGGAGGTACCAAGAGACCCAGTACTTC
TRBV9	TRBJ2-1	.	.	CASSVFSGGFNEQFF	TGTGCCAGCAGCGTTTTTTCGGGGGGCTTTAATGAGCAGTTCTTC
TRBV29-1	TRBJ2-2	.	few	CSVEDRTNTGELFF	TGCAGCGTTGAAGATCGCACTAACACCGGGGAGCTGTTTTTT
TRBV7-9	TRBJ2-3	.	many	CASSPSSSTDTQYF	TGTGCCAGCAGCCCAAGTAGTTCCACAGATACGCAGTATTTT
TRBV30	TRBJ1-5	TRBD1	.	CAWTDRGNQPQHF	TGTGCCTGGACCGACAGGGGAAACCAGCCCCAGCATTTT
TRBV5-1	TRBJ2-3	TRBD2	.	CASSSPAGGTDTQYF	TGCGCCAGCAGCTCCCCCGCGGGGGGCACAGATACGCAGTATTTT
TRBV24-1	TRBJ2-7	.	.	CATSDLGYLGEQYF	TGTGCCACCAGTGATTTGGGCTACCTGGGAGAGCAGTACTTC
TRBV7-9	TRBJ1-5	TRBD1	.	CASSLDRGTDQPQHF	TGTGCCAGCAGCTTAGACAGGGGAACGGATCAGCCCCAGCATTTT
TRBV30	TRBJ2-7	.	.	CAWSEIDGYEQYF	TGTGCCTGGAGTGAAATTGACGGTTACGAGCAGTACTTC
TRBV24-1	TRBJ2-1	.	few	CATSKGHMDNEQFF	TGTGCCACCAGTAAGGGACATATGGACAATGAGCAGTTCTTC
TRBV7-2	TRBJ1-1	TRBD1	.	CASSLRRTGMNTEAFF	TGTGCCAGCAGCTTAAGGCGGACAGGCATGAACACTGAAGCTTTCTTT
TRBV24-1	TRBJ2-1	TRBD2	many	CATSDTGRAKEQFF	TGTGCCACCAGTGATACCGGGAGGGCCAAGGAGCAGTTCTTC
TRBV20-1	TRBJ2-3	TRBD2	.	CSARDLAGGVIDTQYF	TGCAGTGCTAGAGATCTAGCGGGAGGGGTCATAGATACGCAGTATTTT